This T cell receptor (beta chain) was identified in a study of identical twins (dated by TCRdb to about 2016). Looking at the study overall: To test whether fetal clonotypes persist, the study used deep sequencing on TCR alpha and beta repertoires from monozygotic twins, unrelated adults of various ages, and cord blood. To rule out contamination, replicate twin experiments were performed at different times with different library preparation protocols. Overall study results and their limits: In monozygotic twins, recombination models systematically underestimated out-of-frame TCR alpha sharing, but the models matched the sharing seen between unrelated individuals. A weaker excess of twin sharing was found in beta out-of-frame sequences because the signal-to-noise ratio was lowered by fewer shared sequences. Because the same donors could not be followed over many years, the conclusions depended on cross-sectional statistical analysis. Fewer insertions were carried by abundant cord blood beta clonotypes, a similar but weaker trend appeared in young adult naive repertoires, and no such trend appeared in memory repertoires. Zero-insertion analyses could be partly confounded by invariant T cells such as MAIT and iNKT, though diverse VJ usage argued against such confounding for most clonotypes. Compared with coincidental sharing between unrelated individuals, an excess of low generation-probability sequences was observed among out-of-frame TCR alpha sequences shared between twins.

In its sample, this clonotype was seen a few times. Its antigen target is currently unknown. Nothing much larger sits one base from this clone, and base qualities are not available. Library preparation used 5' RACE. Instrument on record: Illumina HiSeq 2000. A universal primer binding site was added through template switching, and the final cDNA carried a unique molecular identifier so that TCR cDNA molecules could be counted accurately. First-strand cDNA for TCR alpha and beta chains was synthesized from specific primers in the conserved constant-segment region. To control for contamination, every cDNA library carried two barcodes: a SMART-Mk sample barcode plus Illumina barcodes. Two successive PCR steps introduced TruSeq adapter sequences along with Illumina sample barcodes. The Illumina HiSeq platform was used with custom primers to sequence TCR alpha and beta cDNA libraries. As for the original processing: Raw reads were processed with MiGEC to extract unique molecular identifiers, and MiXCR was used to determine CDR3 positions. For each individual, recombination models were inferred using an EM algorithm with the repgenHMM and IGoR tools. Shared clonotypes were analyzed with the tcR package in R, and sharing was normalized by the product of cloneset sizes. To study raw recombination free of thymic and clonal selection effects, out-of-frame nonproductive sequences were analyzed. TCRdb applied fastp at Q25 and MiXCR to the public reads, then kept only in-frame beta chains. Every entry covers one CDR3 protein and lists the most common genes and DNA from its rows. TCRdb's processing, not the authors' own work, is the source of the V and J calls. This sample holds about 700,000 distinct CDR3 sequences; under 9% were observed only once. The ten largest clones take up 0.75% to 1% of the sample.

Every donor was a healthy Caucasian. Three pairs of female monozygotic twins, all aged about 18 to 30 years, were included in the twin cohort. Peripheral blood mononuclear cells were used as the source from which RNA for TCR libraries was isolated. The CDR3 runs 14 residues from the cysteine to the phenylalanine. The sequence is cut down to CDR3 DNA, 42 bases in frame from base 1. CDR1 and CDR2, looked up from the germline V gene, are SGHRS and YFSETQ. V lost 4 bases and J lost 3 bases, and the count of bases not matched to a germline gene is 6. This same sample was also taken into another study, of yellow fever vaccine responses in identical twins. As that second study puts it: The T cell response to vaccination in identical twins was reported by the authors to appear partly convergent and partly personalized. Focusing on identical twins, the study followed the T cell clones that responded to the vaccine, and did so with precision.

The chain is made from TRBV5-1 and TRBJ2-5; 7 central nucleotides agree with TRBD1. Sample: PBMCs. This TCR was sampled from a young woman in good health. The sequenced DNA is TGCGCCAGCAGCCGAGGGGGCAGCGAAGAGACCCAGTACTTC. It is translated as CASSRGGSEETQYF.